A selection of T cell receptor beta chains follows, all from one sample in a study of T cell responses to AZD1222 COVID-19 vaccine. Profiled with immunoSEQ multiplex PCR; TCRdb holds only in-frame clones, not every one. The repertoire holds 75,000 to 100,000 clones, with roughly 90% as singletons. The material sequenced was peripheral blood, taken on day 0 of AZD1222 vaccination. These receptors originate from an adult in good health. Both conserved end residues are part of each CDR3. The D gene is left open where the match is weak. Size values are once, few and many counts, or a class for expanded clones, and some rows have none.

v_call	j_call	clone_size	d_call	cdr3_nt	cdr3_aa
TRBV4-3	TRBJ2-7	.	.	TGCGCCAGCAGCCAAGTTTTGGACTACGAGCAGTACTTC	CASSQVLDYEQYF
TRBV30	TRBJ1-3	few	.	TGTGCCTGGTGGACCGCGACTGACACCATATATTTT	CAWWTATDTIYF
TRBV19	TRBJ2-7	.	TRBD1	TGTGCCAGTAGTATCCCCGGGACAGGGCGCGAGCAGTACTTC	CASSIPGTGREQYF
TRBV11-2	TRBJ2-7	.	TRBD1	TGTGCCAGCAGCTTAGAAGGGGGCTTTTGGGAGCAGTACTTC	CASSLEGGFWEQYF
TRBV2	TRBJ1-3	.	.	TGTGCCAGCAGCGGTGGGGGTATCTCTGGAAACACCATATATTTT	CASSGGGISGNTIYF
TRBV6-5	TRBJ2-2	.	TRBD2	TGTGCCAATACTAGCGGGGGTGACACCGGGGAGCTGTTTTTT	CANTSGGDTGELFF
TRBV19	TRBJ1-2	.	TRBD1	TGTGCCAGTAGTCCCCCGGACAGGGTGTCATATGGCTACACCTTC	CASSPPDRVSYGYTF
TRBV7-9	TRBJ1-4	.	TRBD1	TGTGCCAGCAGCTTAGGCGGACAGGGGCGGAGTGAAAAACTGTTTTTT	CASSLGGQGRSEKLFF
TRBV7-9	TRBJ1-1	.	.	TGTGCCAGCGCTAGGAACATGAACACTGAAGCTTTCTTT	CASARNMNTEAFF
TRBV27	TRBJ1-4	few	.	TGTGCCAGCAGTTTTCGTCGGACAAGAACTAATGAAAAACTGTTTTTT	CASSFRRTRTNEKLFF
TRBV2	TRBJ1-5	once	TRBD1	TGTGCCAGCAGTGGACAGGGAGCGTTTCAGCCCCAGCATTTT	CASSGQGAFQPQHF
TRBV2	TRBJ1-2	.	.	TGTGCCACCCGAACAACAGTGCACTATGGCTACACCTTC	CATRTTVHYGYTF
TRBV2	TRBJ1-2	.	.	TGTGCCAGCAGTGAGAGGGACAAATCAGACTATGGCTACACCTTC	CASSERDKSDYGYTF
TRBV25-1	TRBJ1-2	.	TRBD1	TGTGCCAGCAGTGGTAACAGGGGAAATCCTTACGGCTACACCTTC	CASSGNRGNPYGYTF
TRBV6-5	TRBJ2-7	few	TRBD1	TGTGCCAGCAGTTACTCAGGGACAGGGGAGCAGTACTTC	CASSYSGTGEQYF
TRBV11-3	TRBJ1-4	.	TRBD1	TGTGCCAGCAGCCCACGGGGACAGATAAATGAAAAACTGTTTTTT	CASSPRGQINEKLFF
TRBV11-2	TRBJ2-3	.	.	TGTGCCAGCAGCTTTCAGCCAGGTGGGGGGGATACGCAGTATTTT	CASSFQPGGGDTQYF
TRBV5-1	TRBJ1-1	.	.	TGCGCCAGCAGCTTGACGCCTGACGAAGCTTTCTTT	CASSLTPDEAFF
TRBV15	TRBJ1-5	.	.	TGTGCCACCAGCATTGCGGTCGGTCTGGCAGGGGTAATAGGTCAGCCCCAGCATTTT	CATSIAVGLAGVIGQPQHF
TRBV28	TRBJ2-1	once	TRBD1	TGTGCCAGCAGGGGGTTGACAGGGGTGTCCTACAATGAGCAGTTCTTC	CASRGLTGVSYNEQFF
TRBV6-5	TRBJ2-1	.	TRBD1	TGTGCCAGCAGTTCTAGACAGGGCGGTTATAATGAGCAGTTCTTC	CASSSRQGGYNEQFF
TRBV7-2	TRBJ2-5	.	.	TGTGCCAGCAGCTTAGGACCCGCGACCCAGTACTTC	CASSLGPATQYF
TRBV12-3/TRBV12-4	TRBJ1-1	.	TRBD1	TGTGCCAGCAGGAACAGGGGCGAAGCTTTCTTT	CASRNRGEAFF
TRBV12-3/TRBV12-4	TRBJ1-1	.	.	TGTGCCAGCAGTCGGGGGCCAGAAGCTTTCTTT	CASSRGPEAFF
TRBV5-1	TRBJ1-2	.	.	TGCGCCAGCAGCTCTACAGCTGGAATCCGCTCCGGCTATGGCTACACCTTC	CASSSTAGIRSGYGYTF
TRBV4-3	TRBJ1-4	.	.	TGCGCCAGCAGCCAAGATATAGGAGGGCCTGAAAAACTGTTTTTT	CASSQDIGGPEKLFF
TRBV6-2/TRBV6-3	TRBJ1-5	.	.	TGTGCCAGCAGTTACTCAAACAATCAGCCCCAGCATTTT	CASSYSNNQPQHF
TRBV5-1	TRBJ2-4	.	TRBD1	TGCGCCAGCAGCCCACAGGGGAACATTCAGTACTTC	CASSPQGNIQYF
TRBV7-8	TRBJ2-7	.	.	TGTGCCAGCAGCTATAACCAGTTCGAGCCCACCTACGAGCAGTACTTC	CASSYNQFEPTYEQYF
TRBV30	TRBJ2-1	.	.	TGTGCCTGGAGGCCAGATCCTAGCTTCGGTGAGCAGTTCTTC	CAWRPDPSFGEQFF
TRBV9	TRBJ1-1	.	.	TGTGCCAGCAGCGTAGCACCGAACACTGAAGCTTTCTTT	CASSVAPNTEAFF
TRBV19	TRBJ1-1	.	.	TGTGCCAGTAGTTCTCAGGGGAGGGGCACTGAAGCTTTCTTT	CASSSQGRGTEAFF
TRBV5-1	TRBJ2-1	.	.	TGCGCCAGCAGCTCCGAATATGAGCAGTTCTTC	CASSSEYEQFF
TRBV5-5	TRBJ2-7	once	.	TGTGCCAGCAGCTTAGTTGGCTACGGCGAGCAGTACTTC	CASSLVGYGEQYF
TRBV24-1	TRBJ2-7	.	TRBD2	TGTGCCACCAGTGATTTGCCGCTAGCGGGATGGGTGGAGGCGTACGAGCAGTACTTC	CATSDLPLAGWVEAYEQYF
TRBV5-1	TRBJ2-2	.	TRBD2	TGCGCCAGCAGCTCCCTAGCGGGGGCGAACACCGGGGAGCTGTTTTTT	CASSSLAGANTGELFF
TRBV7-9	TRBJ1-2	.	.	TGTGCCAGCAGCTTTGGACAGCTTCAGGGCTACACCTTC	CASSFGQLQGYTF
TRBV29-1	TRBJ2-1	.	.	TGCAGCGTTTCCCCACAGGGTTTCAATGAGCAGTTCTTC	CSVSPQGFNEQFF
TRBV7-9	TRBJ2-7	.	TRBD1	TGTGCCAGCAGCCGTGTGCGGACAGGGAATACCTACGAGCAGTACTTC	CASSRVRTGNTYEQYF
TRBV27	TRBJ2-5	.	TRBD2	TGTGCCAGCAGTCCACTATACGGGACTAGCGGGAGGGCCGAGACCCAGTACTTC	CASSPLYGTSGRAETQYF
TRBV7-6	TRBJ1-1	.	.	TGTGCCAGCAGCTTAAGGTATCTAAGGGTCTGCACTGAAGCTTTCTTT	CASSLRYLRVCTEAFF
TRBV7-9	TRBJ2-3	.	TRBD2	TGTGCCAGCAGCCCGGGCAAGACTAGCGGGAGCGTAGATACGCAGTATTTT	CASSPGKTSGSVDTQYF
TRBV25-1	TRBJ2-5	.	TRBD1	TGTGCCAGCAGGACAGGGTCCCAAGAGACCCAGTACTTC	CASRTGSQETQYF
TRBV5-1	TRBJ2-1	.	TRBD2	TGCGCCAGCAGGCTCATACTAGCGGGAGGAACCAATGAGCAGTTCTTC	CASRLILAGGTNEQFF
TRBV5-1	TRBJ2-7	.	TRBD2	TGCGCCAGCAGCGCAAGACTAGCGGGAGGTTCCTACGAGCAGTACTTC	CASSARLAGGSYEQYF
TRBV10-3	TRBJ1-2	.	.	TGTGCCATCTCGCTCGGGCAGGGCTATGGCTACACCTTC	CAISLGQGYGYTF
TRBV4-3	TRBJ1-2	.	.	TGCGCCAGCAGCCAGAGCGACGCAGGTGGCTACACCTTC	CASSQSDAGGYTF
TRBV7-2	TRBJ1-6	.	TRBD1	TGTGCCAGCAGCTGGCAACCGACAGGGAGAGGTTCACCCCTCCACTTT	CASSWQPTGRGSPLHF
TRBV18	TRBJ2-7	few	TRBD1	TGTGCCAGCTCACCTCAGAGGGACAGATCCTACGAGCAGTACTTC	CASSPQRDRSYEQYF
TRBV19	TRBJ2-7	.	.	TGTGCCAGTAGTCACGGAGGCTACGAGCAGTACTTC	CASSHGGYEQYF
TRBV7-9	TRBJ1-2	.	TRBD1	TGTGCCAGCAGCTTAGGGTCGGGACAGGGTAACTATGGCTACACCTTC	CASSLGSGQGNYGYTF
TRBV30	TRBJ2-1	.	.	TGTGCCTGGAGTGTAATGGGCGGATACAATGAGCAGTTCTTC	CAWSVMGGYNEQFF
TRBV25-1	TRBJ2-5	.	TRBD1	TGTGCCACCGCGGGACAGGGAAGGGAGACCCAGTACTTC	CATAGQGRETQYF
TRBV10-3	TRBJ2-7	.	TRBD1	TGTGCCATCAGGGCGACAGGGGGCGACTACGAGCAGTACTTC	CAIRATGGDYEQYF
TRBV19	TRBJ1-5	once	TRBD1	TGTGCCAGTCGGACAGGGACAGGGAATCAGCCCCAGCATTTT	CASRTGTGNQPQHF
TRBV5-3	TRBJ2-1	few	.	TGTGCCAGAAGCTTGGGACTAGTGGGGGACAATGAGCAGTTCTTC	CARSLGLVGDNEQFF
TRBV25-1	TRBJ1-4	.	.	TGTGCCAGCAGTGAAGCAGAGAGAGCAACTAATGAAAAACTGTTTTTT	CASSEAERATNEKLFF